The next 5 T cell receptor beta chains were all read from a single sample in a study of Ad26.COV2.S vaccination and SARS-CoV-2 variants (dated by TCRdb to about 2021). Library preparation employed the immunoSEQ multiplex PCR assay. Drawn from immuneACCESS, this table holds only the in-frame rearrangements with V and J called that TCRdb kept. Clones are partly lost; checked studies trace under half to an unresolved V gene and leave the rest unexplained. For this sample there are some 190,000 clones; about 83% appear just once. 4.5% to 7.5% of the sample rests with the top ten. The intended sense of this specimen's time point label: individuals recovered from natural SARS-CoV-2 infection. The input for sequencing was peripheral blood, taken after recovery from COVID-19. Receptor source: a human donor who had recovered from COVID-19.

The rearrangement uses TRBV7-2 and TRBJ2-4, with 11 bases fitting TRBD2. The V segment lost 3 bases and the J segment 5 bases; nucleotides outside the gene matches: 9. This CDR3 is built from 17 residues. Looked up from germline, CDR1 is SGHTA and CDR2 is FQGNSA. This CDR3 is CASSFSWTSGPQNIQYF. The CDR3 DNA sequence: TGTGCCAGCAGCTTTTCCTGGACTAGCGGGCCTCAAAACATTCAGTACTTC.

The V call is TRBV6-5, the J call TRBJ1-1, with D perhaps matching TRBD1 (6 bases). Trimming removed 4 bases from V and 0 bases from J, with 12 bases in between. The CDR3 is 15 amino acids. Germline values: CDR1 MNHEY, CDR2 SVGAGI. CDR3 in amino acids: CASSSYRAMNTEAFF. CDR3 coding DNA: TGTGCCAGCAGTTCTTACAGGGCAATGAACACTGAAGCTTTCTTT.

This clone has a handful of counts. This chain uses TRBV7-8 with TRBJ2-6; possibly TRBD1 for D (6 bases). Trimming left V 3 bases short and J 0 bases short, with 15 bases between. CDR1 and CDR2 (germline): SGHVS, FQNEAQ. CDR3 length: 18 amino acids. Here the CDR3 reads CASSFVGQGNSGANVLTF. The CDR3 DNA reads TGTGCCAGCAGCTTTGTGGGGCAGGGGAACTCTGGGGCCAACGTCCTGACTTTC.

The chain combines TRBV5-5 with TRBJ2-7, with a tentative D call TRBD1 (7 bases). V was shortened by 4 bases and J by 7 bases, with 15 bases between the two germline ends. Germline V gives CDR1 SGHKS, CDR2 YYEKEE (reference sequence). This CDR3 spans 13 amino acids. The CDR3 protein is CASSLEGAGEQYF. The CDR3 nucleotides read TGTGCCAGCAGCCTTGAGGGGGCGGGGGAGCAGTACTTC.

This rearrangement joins TRBV6-5 to TRBJ2-1; 8 bases agree with TRBD2. Germline V gene data show CDR1 as MNHEY and CDR2 as SVGAGI. The CDR3 covers 13 residues. The J segment lost 9 bases and the V segment lost 6 bases, leaving 7 bases of the junction unmatched. CDR3 sequence: CASRSSGESEQFF. In DNA form, the CDR3 reads TGTGCCAGCAGGAGTAGCGGGGAGAGTGAGCAGTTCTTC.